Listed below are T cell receptor beta chains from one sample, sequenced in a study of blood T cell repertoires in COVID-19. Profiling relied on immunoSEQ multiplex PCR, and the TCRdb table lists in-frame clones only, not all of them. This sample yields 210,000 or so clones, of which around nine tenths are seen a single time; about 6.8% belongs to the top ten. Sequenced sample: peripheral blood. The receptors come from a woman between 40 and 55 years old who had recovered from COVID-19. The CDR3 runs from the conserved cysteine through the conserved F or W. D genes are given only for firm matches. Expanded clones get a size class; other rows say once, few or many, or leave the size out.

TRBV5-1	NA	TRBJ2-7	NA	TGCGCCAGCAGCGGGAGCTCCTACGAGCAGTACTTC	CASSGSSYEQYF
TRBV12-3/TRBV12-4	TRBD1	TRBJ1-3	NA	TGTGCCAGCAGCTCCGACAGGGCGACCATATATTTT	CASSSDRATIYF
TRBV19	NA	TRBJ1-5	NA	TGTGCCAGTAGTGGAGGGTTAGGGCAGCCCCAGCATTTT	CASSGGLGQPQHF
TRBV2	NA	TRBJ2-2	NA	TGTGCCAGCAGTGACGCGTTGGGCTCGGGATCCACCGGGGAGCTGTTTTTT	CASSDALGSGSTGELFF
TRBV10-3	TRBD1	TRBJ1-6	few	TGTGCCATCAAGGGGACAGGGAATTCACCCCTCCACTTT	CAIKGTGNSPLHF
TRBV7-9	NA	TRBJ2-7	NA	TGTGCCAGCAGCGTTTCCTTACTTGGCGAGCAGTACTTC	CASSVSLLGEQYF
TRBV30	NA	TRBJ1-6	NA	TGTGCCTGGAGGGGTACAGTTTCACCCCTCCACTTT	CAWRGTVSPLHF
TRBV19	TRBD1	TRBJ1-5	NA	TGTGCCAGTAGTAACGAGGACAGGGAGTTTAAGCCCCAGCATTTT	CASSNEDREFKPQHF
TRBV30	NA	TRBJ1-1	NA	TGTGCCTGGAGTCTCCGACTGCCCACTGAAGCTTTCTTT	CAWSLRLPTEAFF
TRBV20-1	NA	TRBJ1-2	NA	TGCAGTGCTAGGGAGAACTATGGCTACACCTTC	CSARENYGYTF
TRBV13	TRBD1	TRBJ2-7	NA	TGTGCCAGCAGCTTAAGGGGGCGAGACGAGCAGTACTTC	CASSLRGRDEQYF